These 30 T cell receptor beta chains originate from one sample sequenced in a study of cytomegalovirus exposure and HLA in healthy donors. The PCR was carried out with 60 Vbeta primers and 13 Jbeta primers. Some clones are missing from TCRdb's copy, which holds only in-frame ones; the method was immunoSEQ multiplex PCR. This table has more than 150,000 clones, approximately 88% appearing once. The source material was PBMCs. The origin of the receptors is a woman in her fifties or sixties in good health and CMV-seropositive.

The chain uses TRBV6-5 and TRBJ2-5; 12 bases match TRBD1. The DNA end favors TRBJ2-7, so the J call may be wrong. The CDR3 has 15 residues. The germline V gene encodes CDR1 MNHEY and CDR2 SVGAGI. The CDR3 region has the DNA TGTGCCAGCAGTTACCTGGGACAGGGGGCGGACGAGCAGTACTTC. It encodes CASSYLGQGADEQYF.

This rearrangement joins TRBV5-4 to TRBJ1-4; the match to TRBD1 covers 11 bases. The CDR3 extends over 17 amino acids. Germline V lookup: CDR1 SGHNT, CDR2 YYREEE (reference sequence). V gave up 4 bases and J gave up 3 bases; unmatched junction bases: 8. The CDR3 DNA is TGTGCCAGCAGCCAGACCGGGACAGGGGGTCCTAATGAAAAACTGTTTTTT. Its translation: CASSQTGTGGPNEKLFF.

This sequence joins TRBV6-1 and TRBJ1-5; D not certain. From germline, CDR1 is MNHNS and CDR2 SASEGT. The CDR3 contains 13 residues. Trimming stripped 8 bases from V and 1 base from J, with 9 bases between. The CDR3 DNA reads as TGTGCCAGCGTGAGGCAGAGCAATCAGCCCCAGCATTTT. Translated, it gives CASVRQSNQPQHF.

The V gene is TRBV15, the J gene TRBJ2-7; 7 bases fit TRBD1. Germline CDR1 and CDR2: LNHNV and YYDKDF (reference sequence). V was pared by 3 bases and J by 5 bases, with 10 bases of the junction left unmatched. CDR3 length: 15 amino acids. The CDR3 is CATSSGTDGSHEQYF. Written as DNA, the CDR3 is TGTGCCACCAGCAGTGGGACAGATGGATCCCACGAGCAGTACTTC.

The CDR3 DNA follows: TGTGCCATAGGGGGTGATAGCAATCAGCCCCAGCATTTT. It encodes CAIGGDSNQPQHF. The chain has TRBV2 and TRBJ1-5; D is possibly TRBD1 (6 bases). The CDR3 loop spans 13 amino acids. Germline CDR1 is SNHLY and CDR2 is FYNNEI. The V end lost 10 bases, the J end lost 0 bases, and 10 bases lay between the germline ends. The full variable domain, its missing parts supplied by reference TRBV2 and TRBJ1-5, is EPEVTQTPSHQVTQMGQEVILRCVPISNHLYFYWYRQILGQKVEFLVSFYNNEISEKSEIFDDQFSVERPDGSNFTLKIRSTKLEDSAMYFCAIGGDSNQPQHFGDGTRLSIL.

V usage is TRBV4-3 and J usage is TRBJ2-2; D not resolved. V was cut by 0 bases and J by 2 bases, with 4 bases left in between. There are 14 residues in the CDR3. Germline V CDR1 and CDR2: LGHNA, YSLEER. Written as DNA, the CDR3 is TGCGCCAGCAGCCAAGACGTTAACACCGGGGAGCTGTTTTTT. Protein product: CASSQDVNTGELFF.

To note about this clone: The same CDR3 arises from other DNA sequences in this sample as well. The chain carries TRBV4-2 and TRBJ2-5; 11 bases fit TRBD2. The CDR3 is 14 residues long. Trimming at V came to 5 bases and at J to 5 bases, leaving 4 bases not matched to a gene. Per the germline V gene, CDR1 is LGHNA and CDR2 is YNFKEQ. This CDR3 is CASSYSGGGETQYF. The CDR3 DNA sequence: TGTGCCAGCAGCTATAGCGGGGGGGGTGAGACCCAGTACTTC.

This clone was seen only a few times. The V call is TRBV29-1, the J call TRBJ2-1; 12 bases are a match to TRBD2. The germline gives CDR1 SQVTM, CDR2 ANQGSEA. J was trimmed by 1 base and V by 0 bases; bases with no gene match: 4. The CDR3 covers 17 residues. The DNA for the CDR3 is TGCAGCGTTGAAGATCCCCTAGCGGGGGGGTCCTACAATGAGCAGTTCTTC. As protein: CSVEDPLAGGSYNEQFF.

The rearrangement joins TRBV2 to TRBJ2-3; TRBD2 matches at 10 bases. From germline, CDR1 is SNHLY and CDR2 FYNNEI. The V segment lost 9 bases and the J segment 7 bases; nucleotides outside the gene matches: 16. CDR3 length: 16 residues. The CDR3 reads CARGGSSGGHTNTQYF. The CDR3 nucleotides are TGTGCCAGAGGGGGATCTAGCGGGGGACACACGAATACGCAGTATTTT.

The CDR3 nucleotides are TGTGCCAGTCGTGGCAGGCCCAACACTGAAGCTTTCTTT. Its protein product is CASRGRPNTEAFF. The genes are TRBV6-5 and TRBJ1-1, with no clear D. CDR3 length: 13 amino acids. Germline V gene lookup returns CDR1 MNHEY and CDR2 SVGAGI. V lost 9 bases and J lost 2, with 13 bases in between.

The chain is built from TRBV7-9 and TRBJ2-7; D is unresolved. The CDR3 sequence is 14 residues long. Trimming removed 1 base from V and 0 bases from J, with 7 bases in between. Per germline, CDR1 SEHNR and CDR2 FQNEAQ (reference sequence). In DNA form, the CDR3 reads TGTGCCAGCAGCTTAGGAGGTACCTCCTACGAGCAGTACTTC. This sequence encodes CASSLGGTSYEQYF.

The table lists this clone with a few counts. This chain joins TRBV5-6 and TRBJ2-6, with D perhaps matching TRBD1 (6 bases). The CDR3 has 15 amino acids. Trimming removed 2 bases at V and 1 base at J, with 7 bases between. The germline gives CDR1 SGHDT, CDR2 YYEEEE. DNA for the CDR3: TGTGCCAGCAGCTTAGGGGGATCTGGGGCCAACGTCCTGACTTTC. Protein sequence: CASSLGGSGANVLTF.

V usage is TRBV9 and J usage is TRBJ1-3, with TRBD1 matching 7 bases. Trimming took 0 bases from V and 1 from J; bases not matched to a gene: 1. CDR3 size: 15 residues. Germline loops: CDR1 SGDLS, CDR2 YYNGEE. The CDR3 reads CASSVDRGSGNTIYF. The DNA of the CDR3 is TGTGCCAGCAGCGTAGACAGGGGTTCTGGAAACACCATATATTTT.

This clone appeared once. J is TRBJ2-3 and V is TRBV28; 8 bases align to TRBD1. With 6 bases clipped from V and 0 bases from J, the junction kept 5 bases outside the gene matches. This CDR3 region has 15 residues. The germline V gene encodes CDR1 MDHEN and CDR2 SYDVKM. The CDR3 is CASSRTGHSTDTQYF. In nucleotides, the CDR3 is TGTGCCAGCAGCAGGACAGGGCATAGCACAGATACGCAGTATTTT.

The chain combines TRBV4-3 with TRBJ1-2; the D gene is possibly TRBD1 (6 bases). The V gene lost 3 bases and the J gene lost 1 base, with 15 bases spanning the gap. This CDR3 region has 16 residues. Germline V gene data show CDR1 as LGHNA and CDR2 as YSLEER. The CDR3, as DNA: TGCGCCAGCAGCCACCGGGACAACCCACTTAACTATGGCTACACCTTC. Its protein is CASSHRDNPLNYGYTF.

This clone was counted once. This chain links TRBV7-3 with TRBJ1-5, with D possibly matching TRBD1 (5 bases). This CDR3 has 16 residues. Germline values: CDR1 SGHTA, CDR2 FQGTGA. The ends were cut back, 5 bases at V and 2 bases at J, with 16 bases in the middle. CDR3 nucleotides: TGTGCCAGCAGCCCGACAGCTGGGAATCGCAATCAGCCCCAGCATTTT. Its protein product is CASSPTAGNRNQPQHF.

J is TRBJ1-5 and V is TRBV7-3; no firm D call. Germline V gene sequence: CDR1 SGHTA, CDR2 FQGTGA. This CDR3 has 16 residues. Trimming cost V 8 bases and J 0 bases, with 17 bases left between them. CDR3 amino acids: CASRWEALSSNQPQHF. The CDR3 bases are TGTGCCAGCCGATGGGAGGCTCTAAGTAGCAATCAGCCCCAGCATTTT.

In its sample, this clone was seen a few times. CDR3 DNA: TGCGCCAGCAGCCCCGGGACTAAGAACACCGGGGAGCTGTTTTTT. Residues: CASSPGTKNTGELFF. The chain combines TRBV5-1 with TRBJ2-2, with 7 positions matching TRBD2. Germline V gene data show CDR1 as SGHRS and CDR2 as YFSETQ. Unmatched junction bases numbered 4, after V lost 4 bases and J lost 1 base. The CDR3 contains 15 residues. Drawing the rest from reference TRBV5-1 and TRBJ2-2, the complete variable domain is KAGVTQTPRYLIKTRGQQVTLSCSPISGHRSVSWYQQTPGQGLQFLFEYFSETQRNKGNFPGRFSGRQFSNSRSEMNVSTLELGDSALYLCASSPGTKNTGELFFGEGSRLTVL.

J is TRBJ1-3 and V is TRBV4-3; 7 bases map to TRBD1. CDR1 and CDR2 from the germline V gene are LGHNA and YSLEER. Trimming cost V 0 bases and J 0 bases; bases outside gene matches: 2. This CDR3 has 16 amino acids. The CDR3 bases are TGCGCCAGCAGCCAAGACGGGGACAGCTCTGGAAACACCATATATTTT. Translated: CASSQDGDSSGNTIYF.

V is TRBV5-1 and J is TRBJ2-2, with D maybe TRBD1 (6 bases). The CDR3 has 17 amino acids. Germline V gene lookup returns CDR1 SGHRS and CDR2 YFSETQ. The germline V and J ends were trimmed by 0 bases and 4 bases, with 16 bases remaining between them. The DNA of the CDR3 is TGCGCCAGCAGCTTGGACGTTCTGGACAGAGCCACCGGGGAGCTGTTTTTT. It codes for CASSLDVLDRATGELFF.

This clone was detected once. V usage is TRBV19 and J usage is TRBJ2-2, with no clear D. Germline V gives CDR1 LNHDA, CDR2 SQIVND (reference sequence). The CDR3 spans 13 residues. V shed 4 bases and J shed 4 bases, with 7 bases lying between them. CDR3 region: CASSKSFTGELFF. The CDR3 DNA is TGTGCCAGTAGTAAAAGCTTCACCGGGGAGCTGTTTTTT.

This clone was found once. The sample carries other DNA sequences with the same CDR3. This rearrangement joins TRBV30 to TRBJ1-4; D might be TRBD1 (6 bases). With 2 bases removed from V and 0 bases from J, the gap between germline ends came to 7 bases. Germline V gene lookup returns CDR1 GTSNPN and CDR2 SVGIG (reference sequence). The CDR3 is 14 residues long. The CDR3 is CAWSQGTTNEKLFF. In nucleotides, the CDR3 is TGTGCCTGGAGTCAGGGGACAACTAATGAAAAACTGTTTTTT. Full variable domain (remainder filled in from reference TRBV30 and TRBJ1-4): SQTIHQWPATLVQPVGSPLSLECTVEGTSNPNLYWYRQAAGRGLQLLFYSVGIGQISSEVPQNLSASRPQDRQFILSSKKLLLSDSGFYLCAWSQGTTNEKLFFGSGTQLSVL.

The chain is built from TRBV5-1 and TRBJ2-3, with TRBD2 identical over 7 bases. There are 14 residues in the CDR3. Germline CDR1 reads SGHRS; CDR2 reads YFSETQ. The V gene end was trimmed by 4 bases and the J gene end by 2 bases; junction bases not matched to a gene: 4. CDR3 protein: CASSPRGDTDTQYF. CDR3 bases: TGCGCCAGCAGCCCTCGGGGGGACACAGATACGCAGTATTTT.

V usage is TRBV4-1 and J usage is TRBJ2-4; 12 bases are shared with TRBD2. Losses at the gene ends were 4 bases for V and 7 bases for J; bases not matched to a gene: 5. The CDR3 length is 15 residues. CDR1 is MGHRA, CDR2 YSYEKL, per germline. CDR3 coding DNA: TGCGCCAGCAGCCCGACTAGCGGGGGCCGTAACATTCAGTACTTC. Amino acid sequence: CASSPTSGGRNIQYF.

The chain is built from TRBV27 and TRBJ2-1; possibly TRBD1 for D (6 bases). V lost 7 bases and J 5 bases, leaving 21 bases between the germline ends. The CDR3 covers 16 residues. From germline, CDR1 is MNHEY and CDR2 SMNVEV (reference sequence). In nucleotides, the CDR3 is TGTGCCAGCACCCCTGACAGGACGATTTTAAACAATGAGCAGTTCTTC. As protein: CASTPDRTILNNEQFF.

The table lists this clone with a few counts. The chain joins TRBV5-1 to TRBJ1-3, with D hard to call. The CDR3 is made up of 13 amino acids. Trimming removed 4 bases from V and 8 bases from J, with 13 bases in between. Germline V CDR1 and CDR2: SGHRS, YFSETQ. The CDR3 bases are TGCGCCAGCAGCCCGGGTGGGCGGGACACCATATATTTT. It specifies CASSPGGRDTIYF.

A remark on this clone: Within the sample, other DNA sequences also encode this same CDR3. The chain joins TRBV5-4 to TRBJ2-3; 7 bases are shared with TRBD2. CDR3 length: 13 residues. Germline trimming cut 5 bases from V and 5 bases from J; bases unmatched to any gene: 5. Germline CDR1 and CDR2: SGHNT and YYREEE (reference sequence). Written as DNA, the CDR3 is TGTGCCAGCAGTTTAGCGGGCGGAGATACGCAGTATTTT. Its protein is CASSLAGGDTQYF.

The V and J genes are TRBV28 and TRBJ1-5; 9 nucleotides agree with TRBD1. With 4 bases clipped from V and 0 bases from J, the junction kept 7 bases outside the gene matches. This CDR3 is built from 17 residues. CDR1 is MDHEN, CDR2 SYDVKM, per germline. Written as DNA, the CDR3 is TGTGCCAGCAGTTCCCCCGGACAGGGGCGTAGCAATCAGCCCCAGCATTTT. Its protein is CASSSPGQGRSNQPQHF.

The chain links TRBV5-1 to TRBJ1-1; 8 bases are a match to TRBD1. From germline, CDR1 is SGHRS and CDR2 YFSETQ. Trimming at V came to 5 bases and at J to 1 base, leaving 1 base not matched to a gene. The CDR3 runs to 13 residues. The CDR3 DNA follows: TGCGCCAGCAGGGGACAGGAGAACACTGAAGCTTTCTTT. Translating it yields CASRGQENTEAFF.

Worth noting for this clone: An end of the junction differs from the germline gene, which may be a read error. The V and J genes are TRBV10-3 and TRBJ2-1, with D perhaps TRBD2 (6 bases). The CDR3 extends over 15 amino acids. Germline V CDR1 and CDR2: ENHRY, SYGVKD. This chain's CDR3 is CASSEIADSYNEQFF. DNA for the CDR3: TGTGCCAGCAGTGAAATAGCGGACTCCTACAATGAGCAGTTCTTC.